The entry below gives a single T cell receptor (beta chain) sequence along with its context. Original handling: Researchers report that nucleated cell counts were estimated from reference gene primer amplification. Profiled with immunoSEQ multiplex PCR; TCRdb holds only in-frame clones, not every one. The V and J calls and clone size are taken from that table; D and trimming were inferred from the DNA. The sample consists of a few hundred thousand clones, roughly 88% of them appearing once. The germline V and J ends were trimmed by 2 bases and 0 bases, with 17 bases remaining between them. The germline gives CDR1 GTSNPN, CDR2 SVGIG (reference sequence). The CDR3 consists of 17 residues. The data derive from a study of blood T cell repertoires in COVID-19. At the level of the study: Acute and convalescent COVID-19 samples came from the United States, Italy and Spain. PBMCs, B-cell-depleted T cells, or T cells were the source of the cDNA or gDNA that made up the material.

This sequence joins TRBV30 and TRBJ2-1; unclear D gene. The sequencing input was peripheral blood. The receptor's source is a man between 25 and 39 years old who had recovered from COVID-19. CDR3 residues: CAWSLSTRVSSYNEQFF. DNA of the CDR3: TGTGCCTGGAGTCTTTCAACTCGGGTAAGCTCCTACAATGAGCAGTTCTTC.